Sequencing of this T cell receptor beta chain was carried out in a study of control samples from healthy donors and cancer patients. Trimming took 6 bases from V and 7 from J, leaving 16 bases between them. The V gene's germline CDR1 is SNHLY and CDR2 FYNNEI. The CDR3 is made up of 13 amino acids. TCRdb keeps only in-frame clones here, not all; method: immunoSEQ multiplex PCR. In the table there are 130,000 or so clones, around 87% of which are singletons. The chain links TRBV2 to TRBJ2-7; D may be TRBD2 (6 bases). The origin of this receptor is a man aged 55-75 years in good health. The sequencing sample was made of blood. The CDR3, as DNA: TGTGCCAGCAGGAGGACGGACGGGGGAGAGCAGTACTTC. Its protein product is CASRRTDGGEQYF.